Following are 30 T cell receptor beta chains from one sample sequenced in a study of blood T cell repertoires in COVID-19. Assay: immunoSEQ multiplex PCR; the TCRdb copy retains only in-frame clones and omits some. This table holds 200,000 to 250,000 clones, just over 85% found once. Sample: peripheral blood. Source of these receptors: a young man with active or convalescent COVID-19.

This chain joins TRBV7-6 and TRBJ2-3; D unclear. The CDR3 runs 14 residues. V lost 5 bases and J 2 bases, leaving 11 bases between the germline ends. Germline CDR1 SGHVS, CDR2 FNYEAQ. The CDR3: CASSTTVTTDTQYF. CDR3 sequence (DNA): TGTGCCAGCAGCACAACAGTCACCACAGATACGCAGTATTTT. Together with reference TRBV7-6 and TRBJ2-3, the CDR3 gives the full variable domain: GAGVSQSPRYKVTKRGQDVALRCDPISGHVSLYWYRQALGQGPEFLTYFNYEAQQDKSGLPNDRFSAERPEGSISTLTIQRTEQRDSAMYRCASSTTVTTDTQYFGPGTRLTVL.

The chain joins TRBV5-1 to TRBJ1-3, with a tentative D call TRBD1 (6 bases). CDR1 SGHRS and CDR2 YFSETQ come from the germline V gene. Trimming pared 3 bases from V and 0 bases from J, leaving 13 bases between. This CDR3 contains 16 residues. The CDR3 is CASSSAGQHSGNTIYF. DNA of the CDR3: TGCGCCAGCAGCTCGGCCGGACAGCACTCTGGAAACACCATATATTTT.

This chain joins TRBV27 and TRBJ2-7; the D gene is possibly TRBD2 (5 bases). CDR1 and CDR2 (germline): MNHEY, SMNVEV (reference sequence). The CDR3 is 15 amino acids. The ends were cut back, 7 bases at V and 7 bases at J, with 23 bases in the middle. For the CDR3, the DNA is TGTGCCAGCACCCAAATGACGGGGAAAGGACGGGAGCAGTACTTC. This codes for CASTQMTGKGREQYF.

The rearrangement uses TRBV6-5 and TRBJ2-7; 7 positions agree with TRBD1. V shed 6 bases and J 4 bases; nucleotides not matched to a gene: 12. The germline gives CDR1 MNHEY, CDR2 SVGAGI. CDR3 length: 15 residues. The CDR3 loop is CASSTRGRGGYEQYF. The CDR3 DNA reads TGTGCCAGCAGCACAAGGGGGCGCGGAGGATACGAGCAGTACTTC.

The chain recombines TRBV19 with TRBJ1-1; weak D call: TRBD1 (5 bases). The CDR3 extends over 14 amino acids. Germline values: CDR1 LNHDA, CDR2 SQIVND (reference sequence). V was shortened by 5 bases and J by 2 bases, with 12 bases between the two germline ends. The CDR3 region is CASSARTYNTEAFF. DNA of the CDR3: TGTGCCAGTAGTGCCAGGACATATAACACTGAAGCTTTCTTT.

This clone was detected once. The sample carries other DNA sequences with the same CDR3. The chain joins TRBV19 to TRBJ1-2, with TRBD1 matching 7 bases. Germline-derived CDR1 and CDR2 are LNHDA and SQIVND (reference sequence). CDR3 size: 15 residues. V was pared by 9 bases and J by 4 bases, with 14 bases of the junction left unmatched. CDR3 coding DNA: TGTGCCAGCCTCTCGGAGGGACAGTCGTTCTATGGCTACACCTTC. Amino acids: CASLSEGQSFYGYTF. Full variable domain (rest looked up from reference TRBV19 and TRBJ1-2): DGGITQSPKYLFRKEGQNVTLSCEQNLNHDAMYWYRQDPGQGLRLIYYSQIVNDFQKGDIAEGYSVSREKKESFPLTVTSAQKNPTAFYLCASLSEGQSFYGYTFGSGTRLTVV.

The V and J genes are TRBV13 and TRBJ2-7; D is undetermined. Trimming stripped 4 bases from V and 0 bases from J, with 10 bases between. Germline assignment: CDR1 PRHDT and CDR2 FYEKMQ (reference sequence). CDR3 length: 14 amino acids. The CDR3 region is CASSSLETSYEQYF. Here the CDR3 DNA reads TGTGCCAGCAGCTCTCTAGAAACCTCCTACGAGCAGTACTTC.

The chain employs TRBV7-8 and TRBJ2-7; 7 nucleotides match TRBD2. Losses at the gene ends were 1 base for V and 1 base for J; bases not matched to a gene: 1. This CDR3 is built from 14 residues. The germline gives CDR1 SGHVS, CDR2 FQNEAQ. CDR3 sequence reads: CASSLGRESYEQYF. The CDR3 DNA sequence: TGTGCCAGCAGCTTAGGGCGGGAGTCCTACGAGCAGTACTTC.

The rearrangement joins TRBV5-1 to TRBJ1-2; D is undetermined. V lost 5 bases, J lost 6 bases, and 17 bases lay in between. The CDR3 is 14 residues long. CDR1 is SGHRS, CDR2 YFSETQ, per germline. The chain's CDR3 is CASRSDPVSHGYTF. CDR3 DNA sequence: TGCGCCAGCAGGTCCGATCCGGTGTCCCATGGCTACACCTTC.

The rearrangement links TRBV27 to TRBJ1-2, with a possible D match to TRBD1 (5 bases). The germline CDR1 and CDR2 sequences are MNHEY and SMNVEV (reference sequence). V dropped 6 bases and J dropped 4 bases, with 12 bases sitting between them. The CDR3 contains 13 residues. CDR3 loop: CASRLGTAYGYTF. As DNA, the CDR3 is TGTGCCAGCAGGCTGGGGACTGCCTATGGCTACACCTTC.

The rearrangement links TRBV28 to TRBJ1-2; D is unclear. The ends were cut back, 2 bases at V and 1 base at J, with 8 bases in the middle. This CDR3 is built from 14 residues. In germline, CDR1 is MDHEN, CDR2 SYDVKM. The CDR3 region has the DNA TGTGCCAGCAGTTTAGTAACGGTTAACTATGGCTACACCTTC. Amino acids: CASSLVTVNYGYTF.

The chain recombines TRBV29-1 with TRBJ2-1; 7 nucleotides line up with TRBD1. CDR1 SQVTM and CDR2 ANQGSEA come from the germline V gene. Trimming removed 7 bases from V and 9 bases from J; junction bases left unmatched: 9. The CDR3 consists of 12 residues. The CDR3 loop reads CSDYGTVPEQFF. The CDR3 DNA is TGCAGCGACTACGGGACAGTACCTGAGCAGTTCTTC.

V usage is TRBV5-1 and J usage is TRBJ2-2, with 10 bases identical to TRBD2. CDR3 length: 15 residues. J lost 5 bases, V lost 2 bases, and 3 bases had no gene match. Germline-derived CDR1 and CDR2 are SGHRS and YFSETQ. The CDR3 sequence is CASSFQTSGTGELFF. CDR3 sequence (DNA): TGCGCCAGCAGCTTTCAGACTAGCGGGACCGGGGAGCTGTTTTTT.

The chain uses TRBV19 and TRBJ2-7; 9 bases align to TRBD1. After removal of 6 bases from V and 1 base from J, the junction contained 16 bases not matched to a gene. In germline, CDR1 is LNHDA, CDR2 SQIVND (reference sequence). The CDR3 consists of 18 residues. CDR3 protein: CASSSIAGTGRLSYEQYF. The CDR3 coding sequence is TGTGCCAGTAGCAGTATTGCGGGGACAGGGCGACTGTCCTACGAGCAGTACTTC. Full variable domain (outside the CDR3, taken from reference TRBV19 and TRBJ2-7): DGGITQSPKYLFRKEGQNVTLSCEQNLNHDAMYWYRQDPGQGLRLIYYSQIVNDFQKGDIAEGYSVSREKKESFPLTVTSAQKNPTAFYLCASSSIAGTGRLSYEQYFGPGTRLTVT.

The chain couples TRBV3-1 (or the pseudogene TRBV3-2) to TRBJ1-5; perhaps TRBD1 as D (6 bases). The germline V gene has CDR1 LGHDT and CDR2 YNNKEL (reference sequence). CDR3 size: 15 residues. The V gene lost 2 bases and the J gene lost 2 bases, with 10 bases spanning the gap. In DNA, the CDR3 is TGTGCCAGCAGCCAAACTGCAGGGGGCAATCAGCCCCAGCATTTT. Translation: CASSQTAGGNQPQHF.

This clone was recorded only once. Other DNA sequences in the sample encode the same CDR3. The chain recombines TRBV24-1 with TRBJ2-2; 7 bases match TRBD1. Germline CDR1 KGHDR, CDR2 SFDVKD. This CDR3 region has 14 residues. V shed 5 bases and J 3 bases; nucleotides not matched to a gene: 2. The CDR3 region has the DNA TGTGCCACCAGTGGTCAGGGGGACACCGGGGAGCTGTTTTTT. It specifies CATSGQGDTGELFF.

The J gene is TRBJ1-6, the V gene TRBV25-1, with a tentative D call TRBD1 (6 bases). The CDR3 totals 15 residues. In germline, CDR1 is MGHDK, CDR2 SYGVNS. V was trimmed by 8 bases and J by 6 bases, leaving 17 bases between them. CDR3 sequence (DNA): TGTGCCAGCCACCGTACAGGGCCGGGTAATTCACCCCTCCACTTT. Amino acids: CASHRTGPGNSPLHF.

The chain uses TRBV27 and TRBJ1-1, with TRBD1 as a possible D gene (6 bases). The V end was cut by 3 bases, the J end by 5 bases, with 10 bases between. CDR1 MNHEY and CDR2 SMNVEV come from the germline V gene (reference sequence). The CDR3 contains 13 residues. CDR3 in DNA: TGTGCCAGCAGTTTGCAAGGGGGTACTGAAGCTTTCTTT. This translates into CASSLQGGTEAFF.

The chain couples TRBV19 to TRBJ2-6; 8 bases align to TRBD1. The CDR3 extends over 17 amino acids. Germline assignment: CDR1 LNHDA and CDR2 SQIVND (reference sequence). V shed 5 bases, J shed 0 bases, and the junction held 6 bases outside the gene matches. The CDR3 nucleotides read TGTGCCAGTAGTTCGACAGGGGCCATCTCTGGGGCCAACGTCCTGACTTTC. It translates to CASSSTGAISGANVLTF.

The rearrangement uses TRBV5-1 and TRBJ1-6, with 9 bases matching TRBD1. The J segment lost 9 bases and the V segment lost 1 base, leaving 2 bases of the junction unmatched. The CDR3 totals 14 residues. Germline V gives CDR1 SGHRS, CDR2 YFSETQ. This chain's CDR3 is CASSLQQGASPLHF. CDR3 in DNA: TGCGCCAGCAGCTTGCAACAGGGGGCTTCACCCCTCCACTTT. Looking up the rest from reference TRBV5-1 and TRBJ1-6 gives the full variable domain: KAGVTQTPRYLIKTRGQQVTLSCSPISGHRSVSWYQQTPGQGLQFLFEYFSETQRNKGNFPGRFSGRQFSNSRSEMNVSTLELGDSALYLCASSLQQGASPLHFGNGTRLTVT.

The chain combines TRBV5-4 with TRBJ1-1, with 7 bases lining up with TRBD1. J gave up 6 bases and V 6 bases, and 5 bases lay outside the gene matches. Germline V gives CDR1 SGHNT, CDR2 YYREEE (reference sequence). This CDR3 has 12 residues. CDR3 nucleotides: TGTGCCAGCACCTGGGGGACAGCTGAAGCTTTCTTT. As protein: CASTWGTAEAFF.

The chain carries TRBV28 and TRBJ2-7; the D gene is possibly TRBD2 (5 bases). Looked up from germline, CDR1 is MDHEN and CDR2 is SYDVKM. With 5 bases removed from V and 0 bases from J, the gap between germline ends came to 14 bases. The CDR3 covers 15 residues. The CDR3 protein is CASSPELASSYEQYF. Written as DNA, the CDR3 is TGTGCCAGCAGTCCCGAGCTAGCAAGCTCCTACGAGCAGTACTTC.

The CDR3 bases are TGTGCCAGCAGCTTGTCAGGGGCCTTTAATTCTTTCTTT. Protein: CASSLSGAFNSFF. The genes are TRBV5-6 and TRBJ1-1; D possibly corresponds to TRBD1 (6 bases). This CDR3 has 13 residues. Per the germline V gene, CDR1 is SGHDT and CDR2 is YYEEEE. V shed 1 base and J shed 12 bases, with 16 bases lying between them.

J is TRBJ1-2 and V is TRBV14; weak D call: TRBD1 (5 bases). Germline V gene lookup returns CDR1 SGHDN and CDR2 FVKESK. This CDR3 has 14 amino acids. Between the trimmed V and J ends, which lost 1 base and 3 bases, there was a span of 9 bases. The CDR3 DNA follows: TGTGCCAGCAGCCAAGCGGGGGTCTACTATGGCTACACCTTC. Translating it yields CASSQAGVYYGYTF.

This chain's CDR3 is CASSYPSIGGQDLFVSYTQYF. In nucleotides, the CDR3 is TGTGCCAGCAGTTACCCGTCTATCGGAGGACAGGACTTGTTTGTTTCATACACGCAGTATTTT. The chain has TRBV6-2 or TRBV6-3 and TRBJ2-3, with 7 bases fitting TRBD1. The CDR3 sequence is 21 residues long. J was trimmed by 9 bases and V by 2 bases; bases with no gene match: 29. Per germline, CDR1 MNHEY and CDR2 SVGEGT.

In its sample, this clone was seen once. The gene calls are TRBV28 and TRBJ1-5, with D possibly TRBD1 on 5 matching bases. The CDR3 totals 16 residues. Germline V CDR1 and CDR2: MDHEN, SYDVKM. Trimming took off 5 bases at V and 2 bases at J, with 16 bases between the two ends. CDR3 in amino acids: CASSLTTGGRNQPQHF. In nucleotides, the CDR3 is TGTGCCAGCAGTCTTACGACGGGGGGACGCAATCAGCCCCAGCATTTT.

The rearrangement uses TRBV19 and TRBJ2-2, with D possibly matching TRBD2 (5 bases). The V gene's germline CDR1 is LNHDA and CDR2 SQIVND (reference sequence). The ends were cut back, 7 bases at V and 0 bases at J, with 18 bases in the middle. CDR3 length equals 17 residues. The CDR3 nucleotides are TGTGCCAGTATACCCGTTTTCCGCGGGTCGAACACCGGGGAGCTGTTTTTT. Its translation is CASIPVFRGSNTGELFF.

The chain has TRBV19 and TRBJ2-7; 9 bases align to TRBD2. This CDR3 comprises 15 residues. Germline V CDR1 and CDR2: LNHDA, SQIVND (reference sequence). V was clipped by 3 bases and J by 4 bases; unmatched bases: 7. In nucleotides, the CDR3 is TGTGCCAGTAGTATTGTGACTAGCGGATCGTACGAGCAGTACTTC. Amino acids: CASSIVTSGSYEQYF.

J is TRBJ1-5 and V is TRBV19; TRBD1 agrees at 8 bases. The germline CDR1 and CDR2 sequences are LNHDA and SQIVND (reference sequence). The CDR3 spans 15 residues. The trim removed 5 bases at V and 11 bases at J, leaving 14 bases unmatched. CDR3 region: CASSDAGQADSAQHF. The CDR3 DNA sequence: TGTGCCAGTAGTGACGCGGGACAGGCGGATTCGGCCCAGCATTTT.

This clone has only one observation. V is TRBV7-2 and J is TRBJ2-2; the D gene is possibly TRBD1 (5 bases). The CDR3 loop spans 15 amino acids. Germline CDR1 is SGHTA and CDR2 is FQGNSA. V gave up 5 bases and J gave up 3 bases, with 13 bases separating them. The CDR3 loop is CASSPALGHTGELFF. The CDR3 nucleotides read TGTGCCAGCAGCCCTGCGTTGGGGCACACCGGGGAGCTGTTTTTT.